The T cell receptor beta chain described here comes from a study of T cell responses to AZD1222 COVID-19 vaccine. The analysis combined second doses at about 4 or about 12 weeks. V lost 6 bases, J lost 4 bases, and 6 bases stayed unmatched. CDR3 length: 13 residues. Germline assignment: CDR1 MDHEN and CDR2 SYDVKM. General study results and limits: Breadth and depth of Spike-specific TCRs rose after two AZD1222 doses. Close to half of all spike-specific TCRs reportedly target regions of the variants that are unmutated.

Only in-frame clones appear in the TCRdb table, and some are missing; sequencing was by immunoSEQ multiplex PCR. The repertoire holds about 150,000 clones, 87% seen once, with about a tenth in the top ten. As for this clone: Its antigen is not known.

The V gene is TRBV28, the J gene TRBJ2-7, with 7 bases that match TRBD2. The material sequenced was peripheral blood, taken 28 days after the second AZD1222 dose. This receptor was identified in an adult who received the AZD1222 COVID-19 vaccine. This CDR3 reads CASSWGGGYEQYF. CDR3 bases: TGTGCCAGCAGCTGGGGCGGGGGTTACGAGCAGTACTTC. Looking up the rest from reference TRBV28 and TRBJ2-7 gives the full variable domain: DVKVTQSSRYLVKRTGEKVFLECVQDMDHENMFWYRQDPGLGLRLIYFSYDVKMKEKGDIPEGYSVSREKKERFSLILESASTNQTSMYLCASSWGGGYEQYFGPGTRLTVT.